This TCR beta chain emerged from a study of CD8+ T cells in alopecia areata. The study's findings and limits: Sequencing of scalp samples also includes resident alphabeta T cells from normal skin. Especially in alopecia totalis/universalis, lesional scalp showed greater clonality than normal scalp did.

This CDR3 region has 13 residues. Germline-derived CDR1 and CDR2 are SQVTM and ANQGSEA. The germline V and J ends were trimmed by 5 bases and 2 bases, with 12 bases remaining between them. Investigators isolated RNA and reverse transcribed it into cDNA to act as the sequencing template. This table comes from immunoSEQ multiplex PCR, and its TCRdb copy is limited to in-frame clones, with some not included. The sample has roughly 150,000 clones; about 54% are singletons. A word on this clone: Its antigen remains unidentified.

Sorting separated CD4+ and CD8+ T cells out of PBMCs. This receptor was taken from a human donor in good health. The source material was CD4+ T cells sorted from blood. This rearrangement joins TRBV29-1 to TRBJ2-5, with D maybe TRBD2 (5 bases). CDR3 residues: CSVRGQSQETQYF. The CDR3 DNA is TGCAGCGTTCGGGGTCAGAGTCAAGAGACCCAGTACTTC.